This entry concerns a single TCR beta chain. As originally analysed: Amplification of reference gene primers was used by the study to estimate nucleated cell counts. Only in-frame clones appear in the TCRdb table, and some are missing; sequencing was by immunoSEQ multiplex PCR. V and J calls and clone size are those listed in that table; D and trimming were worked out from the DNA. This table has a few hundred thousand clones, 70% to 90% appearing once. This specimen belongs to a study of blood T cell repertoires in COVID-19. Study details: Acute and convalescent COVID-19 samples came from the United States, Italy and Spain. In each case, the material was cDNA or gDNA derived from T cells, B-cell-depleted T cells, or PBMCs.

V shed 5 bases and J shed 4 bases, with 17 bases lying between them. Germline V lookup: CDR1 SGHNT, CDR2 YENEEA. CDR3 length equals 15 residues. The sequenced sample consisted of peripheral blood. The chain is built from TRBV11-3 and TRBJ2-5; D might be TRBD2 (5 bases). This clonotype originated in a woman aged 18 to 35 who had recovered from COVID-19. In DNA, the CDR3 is TGTGCCAGCAGCCGGACCCGGAACAGCGGAGAGACCCAGTACTTC. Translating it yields CASSRTRNSGETQYF.